The clone carrying this T cell receptor beta chain appeared once. The antigen is not known. This sample is drawn from a study of OX40 agonist ivuxolimab in advanced cancers. Study overall: Males comprised around four fifths of the group, whose mean age was approximately 62 years (range 23 to 79).

Overall study findings and caveats: The expanded peripheral T cells' antigen specificity was not determined. There was clonal expansion of CD4+ and CD8+ blood T cells by week 6 at 0.1 to 3.0 mg/kg.

Enrollment shut out patients with autoimmune disease history or systemic immunosuppression. Profiling relied on immunoSEQ multiplex PCR, and the TCRdb table lists in-frame clones only, not all of them. The table shows approximately 57,000 clones, with approximately 80% occurring only once. The CDR3 totals 18 residues. The V gene's germline CDR1 is SGHDT and CDR2 YYEEEE. The V segment lost 0 bases and the J segment 3 bases; nucleotides outside the gene matches: 11. Here the sequenced sample was CD4+ or CD8+ T cells sorted from blood, taken in a trial of the OX40 agonist ivuxolimab. This sequence originates from an adult with an advanced solid tumor such as melanoma, head and neck, liver or kidney cancer. The chain combines TRBV5-6 with TRBJ2-3; 9 positions match TRBD2. The DNA for the CDR3 is TGTGCCAGCAGCTTGGGGCTAGCGGGGACCATGGGGACAGATACGCAGTATTTT. Translation: CASSLGLAGTMGTDTQYF.